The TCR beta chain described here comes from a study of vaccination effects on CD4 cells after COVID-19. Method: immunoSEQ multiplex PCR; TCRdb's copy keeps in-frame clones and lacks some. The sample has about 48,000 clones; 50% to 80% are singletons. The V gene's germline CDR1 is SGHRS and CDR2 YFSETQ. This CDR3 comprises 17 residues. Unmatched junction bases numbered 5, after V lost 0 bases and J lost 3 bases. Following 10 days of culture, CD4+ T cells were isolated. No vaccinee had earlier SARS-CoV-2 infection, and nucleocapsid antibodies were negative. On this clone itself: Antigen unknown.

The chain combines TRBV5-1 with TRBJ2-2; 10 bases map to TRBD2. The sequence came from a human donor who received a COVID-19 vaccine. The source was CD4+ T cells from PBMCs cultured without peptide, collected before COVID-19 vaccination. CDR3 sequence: CASSLGPSGGDTGELFF. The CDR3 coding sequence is TGCGCCAGCAGCTTGGGACCGAGCGGGGGGGACACCGGGGAGCTGTTTTTT.